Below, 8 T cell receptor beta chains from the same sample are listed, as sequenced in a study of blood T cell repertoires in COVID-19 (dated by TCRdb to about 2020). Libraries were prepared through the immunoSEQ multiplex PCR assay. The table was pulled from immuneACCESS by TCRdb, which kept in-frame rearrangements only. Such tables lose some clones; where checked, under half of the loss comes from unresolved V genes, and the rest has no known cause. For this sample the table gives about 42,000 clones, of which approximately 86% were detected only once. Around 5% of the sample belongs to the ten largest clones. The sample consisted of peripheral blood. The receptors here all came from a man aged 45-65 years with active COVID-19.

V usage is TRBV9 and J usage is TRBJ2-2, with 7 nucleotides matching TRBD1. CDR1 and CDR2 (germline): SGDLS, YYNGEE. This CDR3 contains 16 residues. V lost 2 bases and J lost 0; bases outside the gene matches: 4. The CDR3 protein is CASSVRTGANTGELFF. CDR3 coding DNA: TGTGCCAGCAGCGTTCGGACAGGCGCGAACACCGGGGAGCTGTTTTTT.

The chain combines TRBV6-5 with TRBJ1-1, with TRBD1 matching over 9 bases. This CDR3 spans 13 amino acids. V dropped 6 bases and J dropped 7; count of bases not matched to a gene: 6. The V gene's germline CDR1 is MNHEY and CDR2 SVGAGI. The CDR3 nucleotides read TGTGCCAGCAGCGGGACAGGGACGGGTGAAGCTTTCTTT. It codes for CASSGTGTGEAFF.

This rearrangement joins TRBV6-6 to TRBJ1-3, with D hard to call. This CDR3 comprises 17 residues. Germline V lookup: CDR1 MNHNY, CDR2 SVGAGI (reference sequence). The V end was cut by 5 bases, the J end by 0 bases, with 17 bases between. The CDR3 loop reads CASSPILQRVSGNTIYF. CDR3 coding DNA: TGTGCCAGCAGTCCGATTCTACAGAGGGTCTCTGGAAACACCATATATTTT.

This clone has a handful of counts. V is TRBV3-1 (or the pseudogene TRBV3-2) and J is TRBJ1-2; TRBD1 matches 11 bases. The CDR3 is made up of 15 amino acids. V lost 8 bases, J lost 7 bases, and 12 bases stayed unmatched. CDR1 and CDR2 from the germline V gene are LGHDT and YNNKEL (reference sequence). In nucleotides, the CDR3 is TGTGCCAGCCAATCCGAGGACAGGGGGCGATCTGGCTACACCTTC. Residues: CASQSEDRGRSGYTF.

The CDR3 protein is CASSLERRNNSPLHF. Written as DNA, the CDR3 is TGTGCCAGCAGCTTGGAAAGGAGAAATAATTCACCCCTCCACTTT. The V gene is TRBV5-6, the J gene TRBJ1-6; D is unclear. Per the germline V gene, CDR1 is SGHDT and CDR2 is YYEEEE. The CDR3 sequence is 15 residues long. V gave up 0 bases and J gave up 5 bases, with 9 bases separating them.

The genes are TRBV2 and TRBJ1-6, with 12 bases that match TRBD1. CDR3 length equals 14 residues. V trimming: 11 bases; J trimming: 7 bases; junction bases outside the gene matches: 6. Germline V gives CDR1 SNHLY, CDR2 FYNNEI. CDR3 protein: CAGGTGGWNSPLHF. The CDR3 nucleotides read TGTGCCGGAGGGACAGGGGGCTGGAATTCACCCCTCCACTTT.

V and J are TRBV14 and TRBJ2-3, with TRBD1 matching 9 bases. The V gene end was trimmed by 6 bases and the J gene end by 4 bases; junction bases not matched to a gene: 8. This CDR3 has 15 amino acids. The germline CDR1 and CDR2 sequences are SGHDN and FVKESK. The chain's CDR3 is CASSHGQGWADTQYF. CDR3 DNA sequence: TGTGCCAGCAGTCACGGACAGGGGTGGGCAGATACGCAGTATTTT.

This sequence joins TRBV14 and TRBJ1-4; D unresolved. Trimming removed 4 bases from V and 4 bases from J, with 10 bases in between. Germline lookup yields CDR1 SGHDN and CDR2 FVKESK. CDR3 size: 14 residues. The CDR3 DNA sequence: TGTGCCAGCAGCCCCCGGCGGGGTAATGAAAAACTGTTTTTT. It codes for CASSPRRGNEKLFF.